One and the same sample provided the 11 T cell receptor beta chains below, sequenced in a study of breast tumors, draining lymph nodes, adjacent tissues (dated by TCRdb to the mid-2010s). The lymph node samples were taken from the axillary draining lymph nodes of breast cancer patients. Receptor amplification or capture employed multiplex PCR. The instrument given in TCRdb is Illumina HiSeq 2000. The public reads were reanalyzed by TCRdb: fastp trimming at Q25, MiXCR alignment, in-frame beta chains only. CDR3 protein sequences are deduplicated, and each keeps its most common genes and DNA. The sample table records under 250,000 distinct CDR3 sequences; about a third of these occur just once. 1.1% to 1.5% of the sample is in the top ten clones. The sequenced material came from axillary lymph node tissue. These receptors were collected from a female donor with breast cancer. Some clones in this sample may be carry-over from other donors' samples.

The CDR3 protein is CASSYQGGNGGQPQHF. CDR3 DNA sequence: TGCGCCAGCAGCTACCAGGGGGGGAACGGGGGACAGCCCCAGCATTTT. This rearrangement joins TRBV5-1 to TRBJ1-5; 7 nucleotides align to TRBD1. This CDR3 spans 16 amino acids. Losses at the gene ends were 3 bases for V and 7 bases for J; bases not matched to a gene: 13. Germline assignment: CDR1 SGHRS and CDR2 YFSETQ. Full variable domain (remainder filled in from reference TRBV5-1 and TRBJ1-5): KAGVTQTPRYLIKTRGQQVTLSCSPISGHRSVSWYQQTPGQGLQFLFEYFSETQRNKGNFPGRFSGRQFSNSRSEMNVSTLELGDSALYLCASSYQGGNGGQPQHFGDGTRLSIL.

The sample holds many counts of this clonotype. The chain couples TRBV6-4 to TRBJ1-2, with 7 bases matching TRBD1. The CDR3 contains 17 residues. J lost 8 bases, V lost 4 bases, and 19 bases had no gene match. Germline assignment: CDR1 MRHNA and CDR2 SNTAGT. The CDR3 sequence is CASSATSETGMKRGYTF. The CDR3 nucleotides read TGTGCCAGCAGTGCTACCTCCGAGACAGGGATGAAGCGCGGCTACACCTTC.

As concerns this clonotype: A much larger clone sits a single nucleotide away, making a read error possible. This chain uses TRBV6-1 with TRBJ1-2, with a weak D call TRBD1 (6 bases). This CDR3 spans 14 amino acids. Trimming took off 5 bases at V and 10 bases at J, with 20 bases between the two ends. The germline V gene has CDR1 MNHNS and CDR2 SASEGT. The CDR3 bases are TGTGCCAGCAGTCAACGGCTACAGGGACGGGACTACACCTTC. Residues: CASSQRLQGRDYTF.

This clonotype has a count of ten or more. The gene calls are TRBV19 and TRBJ2-1; weak D call: TRBD2 (6 bases). The CDR3 covers 19 residues. Trimming took off 3 bases at V and 5 bases at J, with 26 bases between the two ends. Germline V lookup: CDR1 LNHDA, CDR2 SQIVND (reference sequence). The CDR3 coding sequence is TGTGCCAGTAGTATGAGAAGGGGACCAAGCGGGTCCCGAAACAATGAGCAGTTCTTC. It yields the protein CASSMRRGPSGSRNNEQFF.

This clonotype was detected many times. The rearrangement links TRBV20-1 to TRBJ1-1; D is uncertain. Between the trimmed V and J ends, which lost 2 bases and 7 bases, there was a span of 14 bases. The CDR3 is 13 amino acids. Germline CDR1 is DFQATT and CDR2 is SNEGSKA (reference sequence). Here the CDR3 reads CSARLSTWDEAFF. The CDR3 DNA reads as TGCAGTGCTAGACTCTCTACTTGGGATGAAGCTTTCTTT.

V is TRBV2 and J is TRBJ2-5, with D possibly matching TRBD1 (6 bases). This CDR3 comprises 13 residues. The V end was cut by 11 bases, the J end by 5 bases, with 18 bases between. CDR1 is SNHLY, CDR2 FYNNEI, per germline. The CDR3 sequence: CALKGVGQETQYF. The CDR3 bases are TGTGCCCTCAAGGGGGTGGGGCAGGAGACCCAGTACTTC. Full variable domain (rest looked up from reference TRBV2 and TRBJ2-5): EPEVTQTPSHQVTQMGQEVILRCVPISNHLYFYWYRQILGQKVEFLVSFYNNEISEKSEIFDDQFSVERPDGSNFTLKIRSTKLEDSAMYFCALKGVGQETQYFGPGTRLLVL.

This rearrangement joins TRBV2 to TRBJ2-5; weak D call: TRBD2 (6 bases). The V end lost 4 bases, the J end lost 14 bases, and 23 bases lay between the germline ends. Germline V CDR1 and CDR2: SNHLY, FYNNEI. The CDR3 is made up of 14 amino acids. The CDR3 region is CASSVTPPLGTPYF. DNA for the CDR3: TGTGCCAGCAGTGTTACCCCCCCCCTCGGGACTCCCTACTTC.

The gene calls are TRBV20-1 and TRBJ1-4, with TRBD1 as a possible D gene (5 bases). Trimming cost V 0 bases and J 8 bases, with 13 bases left between them. The CDR3 sequence is 14 residues long. Germline values: CDR1 DFQATT, CDR2 SNEGSKA (reference sequence). The CDR3 coding sequence is TGCAGTGCTAGAGAGCAGGGTGGGGGAGAAAAACTGTTTTTT. Amino acid sequence: CSAREQGGGEKLFF.

This clonotype was counted many times. The V call is TRBV5-4, the J call TRBJ2-5; 9 bases fit TRBD1. CDR1 is SGHNT, CDR2 YYREEE, per germline (reference sequence). The ends lost 4 bases at V and 5 bases at J; junction bases unmatched: 6. This CDR3 is 14 amino acids long. DNA for the CDR3: TGTGCCAGCAGCGTAACAGGGGGCGAGGAGACCCAGTACTTC. This gives the protein CASSVTGGEETQYF.

The rearrangement links TRBV6-6 to TRBJ2-7; D is unresolved. CDR3 length: 15 residues. The V gene lost 5 bases and the J gene lost 5 bases, with 19 bases spanning the gap. Germline V gives CDR1 MNHNY, CDR2 SVGAGI (reference sequence). The CDR3 loop reads CASSDRNYPPNEQYF. CDR3 DNA sequence: TGTGCCAGCAGTGACCGGAACTACCCTCCCAACGAGCAGTACTTC.

This chain connects TRBV20-1 to TRBJ2-3, with TRBD1 matching over 7 bases. From germline, CDR1 is DFQATT and CDR2 SNEGSKA (reference sequence). The CDR3 consists of 14 residues. Trimming cost V 5 bases and J 8 bases; bases outside gene matches: 13. The CDR3 protein is CSAGPDRLKGTQYF. DNA for the CDR3: TGCAGTGCTGGTCCGGACAGGCTGAAAGGTACGCAGTATTTT.